This TCR beta chain emerged from a study of T cell responses to AZD1222 COVID-19 vaccine. Clones were sequenced by immunoSEQ multiplex PCR, and TCRdb holds only the in-frame ones, with some missing. The data hold 120,000 or so clones, with about nine tenths observed a single time. This clonotype originated in an adult in good health. Specimen: peripheral blood, collected on day 0 of AZD1222 vaccination.

The CDR3, as DNA: TGTGCCAGCAGCGTCGGGACTAGCGGGCGACAGTTCTTC. It translates to CASSVGTSGRQFF. The chain carries TRBV11-3 and TRBJ2-1; 12 bases fit TRBD2. CDR1 SGHNT and CDR2 YENEEA come from the germline V gene. This CDR3 spans 13 amino acids. V lost 5 bases and J lost 13; bases outside the gene matches: 6. The full variable domain, rest sourced from reference TRBV11-3 and TRBJ2-1, is EAGVVQSPRYKIIEKKQPVAFWCNPISGHNTLYWYLQNLGQGPELLIRYENEEAVDDSQLPKDRFSAERLKGVDSTLKIQPAELGDSAVYLCASSVGTSGRQFFGPGTRLTVL.